The next 23 T cell receptor beta chains were all read from a single sample in a study of CD8 T cells in Susac syndrome. Reverse transcription of about 0.5 to 1 ug RNA was performed with random hexamers. TCRdb re-called the immunoSEQ multiplex PCR reads through MiXCR, storing one row per CDR3 protein. The table has under 550,000 distinct CDR3 sequences, approximately 85% seen once. The sample consisted of CD8+ T cells from PBMCs. These receptors originate from a human donor with multiple sclerosis.

This chain uses TRBV27 with TRBJ1-6; no reliable D call. The V end was cut by 1 base, the J end by 6 bases, with 10 bases between. CDR1 and CDR2 (germline): MNHEY, SMNVEV (reference sequence). CDR3 length equals 15 residues. The CDR3, as DNA: TGTGCCAGCAGTTTATTAGCGGGCCCTAATTCACCCCTCCACTTT. Amino acids: CASSLLAGPNSPLHF.

On this clonotype itself: The germline gene is not matched at one end of the junction; a read error may be the cause. J is TRBJ2-2 and V is TRBV27; tentatively, D is TRBD1 or TRBD2 (5 bases each). This CDR3 comprises 14 residues. Germline-derived CDR1 and CDR2 are MNHEY and SMNVEV (reference sequence). The CDR3 is CASSLGHFTGELFF. In DNA form, the CDR3 reads TGTGCCAGCAGTCTCGGACACTTCACCGGGGAGCTTTTTTTT.

The CDR3 is CASSQGLEQFF. The CDR3, as DNA: TGTGCCAGCAGCCAAGGACTCGAGCAGTTCTTC. V usage is TRBV14 and J usage is TRBJ2-1; D not certain. Looked up from germline, CDR1 is SGHDN and CDR2 is FVKESK. The CDR3 spans 11 residues. V lost 1 base and J lost 10, with 5 bases in between.

The V call is TRBV7-2, the J call TRBJ1-5, with 10 nucleotides matching TRBD1. V shed 0 bases, J shed 1 base, and the junction held 9 bases outside the gene matches. In germline, CDR1 is SGHTA, CDR2 FQGNSA. CDR3 length: 19 amino acids. CDR3 bases: TGTGCCAGCAGCTTAGCCCCGTGGACAGGGGGATTAAGCAATCAGCCCCAGCATTTT. This codes for CASSLAPWTGGLSNQPQHF.

The V call is TRBV7-9, the J call TRBJ2-2; D may match TRBD1 or TRBD2 (6 bases each). There are 18 residues in the CDR3. Germline assignment: CDR1 SEHNR and CDR2 FQNEAQ (reference sequence). V was cut by 1 base and J by 3 bases, with 18 bases left in between. The CDR3 loop reads CASSLVMGGHRDTGELFF. The CDR3 region has the DNA TGTGCCAGCAGCTTAGTGATGGGGGGACACCGAGACACCGGGGAGCTGTTTTTT. Looking up the rest from reference TRBV7-9 and TRBJ2-2 gives the full variable domain: DTGVSQNPRHKITKRGQNVTFRCDPISEHNRLYWYRQTLGQGPEFLTYFQNEAQLEKSRLLSDRFSAERPKGSFSTLEIQRTEQGDSAMYLCASSLVMGGHRDTGELFFGEGSRLTVL.

The chain couples TRBV12-3 or TRBV12-4 to TRBJ2-2; maybe TRBD1 (5 bases). The CDR3 runs to 15 residues. Trimming took off 0 bases at V and 6 bases at J, with 11 bases between the two ends. This chain's CDR3 is CASSLALRVPGELFF. The CDR3 nucleotides are TGTGCCAGCAGTTTAGCGCTCAGGGTTCCCGGGGAGCTGTTTTTT.

The V gene is TRBV30, the J gene TRBJ1-1; 8 bases are a match to TRBD1. Germline V gives CDR1 GTSNPN, CDR2 SVGIG (reference sequence). The CDR3 loop spans 13 amino acids. J gave up 5 bases and V 5 bases, and 7 bases lay outside the gene matches. CDR3 nucleotides: TGTGCCTGGGCACTAACAGGGGGAACTGAAGCTTTCTTT. This encodes CAWALTGGTEAFF.

The CDR3 spells CASSPGTSGNTIYF. The CDR3, as DNA: TGTGCCAGCAGTCCGGGGACTTCTGGAAACACCATATATTTT. This sequence joins TRBV27 and TRBJ1-3; perhaps TRBD1 as D (5 bases). The CDR3 runs 14 residues. The germline V and J ends were trimmed by 5 bases and 1 base, with 9 bases remaining between them. CDR1 MNHEY and CDR2 SMNVEV come from the germline V gene (reference sequence).

The chain employs TRBV29-1 and TRBJ2-3, with 7 bases matching TRBD2. Germline CDR1 and CDR2: SQVTM and ANQGSEA. The CDR3 covers 14 residues. V shed 1 base and J 4 bases; nucleotides not matched to a gene: 5. Here the CDR3 DNA reads TGCAGCGTTGAAGGTCCCCGGGGGGCAGATACGCAGTATTTT. Translating gives CSVEGPRGADTQYF.

This chain links TRBV15 with TRBJ2-1; weak D call: TRBD2 (5 bases). CDR3 size: 14 residues. Germline lookup yields CDR1 LNHNV and CDR2 YYDKDF (reference sequence). Trimming cost V 0 bases and J 9 bases, with 12 bases left between them. The CDR3 DNA sequence: TGTGCCACCAGCAGAGATGGAGGTAGCCGTGAGCAGTTCTTC. It translates to CATSRDGGSREQFF.

This clonotype was seen more than once but under ten times. The gene calls are TRBV6-1 and TRBJ2-2, with D tentatively TRBD2 (5 bases). This CDR3 is 15 amino acids long. V was pared by 2 bases and J by 7 bases, with 14 bases between. CDR1 is MNHNS, CDR2 SASEGT, per germline. The CDR3 sequence: CASSERPEGGGELFF. The DNA of the CDR3 is TGTGCCAGCAGTGAACGTCCCGAGGGCGGCGGGGAGCTGTTTTTT.

This clonotype has only a few counts. The gene calls are TRBV11-2 and TRBJ2-1, with TRBD2 as a possible D gene (6 bases). The V gene lost 3 bases and the J gene lost 2 bases, with 11 bases spanning the gap. The germline CDR1 and CDR2 sequences are SGHAT and FQNNGV. This CDR3 is 15 amino acids long. CDR3 nucleotide sequence: TGTGCCAGCAGCTTGATATCTAGCGCCTACAATGAGCAGTTCTTC. It yields the protein CASSLISSAYNEQFF.

This clonotype was observed once. The chain has TRBV5-4 and TRBJ1-1; D is perhaps TRBD1 (6 bases). Trimming removed 2 bases from V and 2 bases from J, with 10 bases in between. The CDR3 spans 14 residues. CDR1 SGHNT and CDR2 YYREEE come from the germline V gene (reference sequence). CDR3 nucleotide sequence: TGTGCCAGCAGCTTCCTTGGGACAAACACTGAAGCTTTCTTT. Residues: CASSFLGTNTEAFF.

V gene TRBV4-1 combines with J gene TRBJ1-2; no clear D. Germline CDR1 reads MGHRA; CDR2 reads YSYEKL. The CDR3 is 15 amino acids. V was trimmed by 3 bases and J by 5 bases, leaving 16 bases between them. The CDR3, as DNA: TGCGCCAGCAGCCAGCAGGACCTCAGCGAGTATGGCTACACCTTC. Protein product: CASSQQDLSEYGYTF.

V usage is TRBV7-8 and J usage is TRBJ2-3; perhaps TRBD2 as D (5 bases). Per the germline V gene, CDR1 is SGHVS and CDR2 is FQNEAQ. The CDR3 length is 15 residues. V dropped 4 bases and J dropped 10 bases, with 21 bases sitting between them. The CDR3, as DNA: TGTGCCAGCAGCTCGGCGGGCGAGACTCGAACACCGCAGTATTTT. Amino acids: CASSSAGETRTPQYF.

This clonotype was observed once. The chain combines TRBV11-2 with TRBJ2-1; 8 bases are a match to TRBD1. The CDR3 spans 15 residues. Germline trimming cut 6 bases from V and 5 bases from J; bases unmatched to any gene: 9. CDR1 and CDR2 (germline): SGHAT, FQNNGV. CDR3 DNA: TGTGCCAGCAGGGGCCCTGACAGGGGAAACAATGAGCAGTTCTTC. It specifies CASRGPDRGNNEQFF.

This rearrangement joins TRBV6-5 to TRBJ1-1; D call uncertain. The CDR3 sequence is 15 residues long. The germline V gene has CDR1 MNHEY and CDR2 SVGAGI. V was pared by 2 bases and J by 1 base, with 11 bases between. This CDR3 reads CASSYGIRGNTEAFF. CDR3 bases: TGTGCCAGCAGTTACGGTATCCGGGGGAACACTGAAGCTTTCTTT.

This chain links TRBV19 with TRBJ1-1; tentative D call: TRBD1 (6 bases). CDR1 and CDR2 from the germline V gene are LNHDA and SQIVND (reference sequence). V lost 9 bases to trimming and J lost 0 bases, with 11 bases between them. The length of the CDR3 is 13 residues. The DNA of the CDR3 is TGTGCCAGCTCCGGACAGATGAACACTGAAGCTTTCTTT. It translates to CASSGQMNTEAFF.

This clonotype was observed once. The chain combines TRBV7-9 with TRBJ2-5, with D unresolved. The CDR3 totals 14 residues. The V gene's germline CDR1 is SEHNR and CDR2 FQNEAQ (reference sequence). V was trimmed by 2 bases and J by 4 bases, leaving 11 bases between them. CDR3 loop: CASSLRVELETQYF. CDR3 DNA: TGTGCCAGCAGCTTACGAGTGGAACTAGAGACCCAGTACTTC.

This sequence joins TRBV16 and TRBJ1-1, with a weak D call TRBD1 (5 bases). Germline V lookup: CDR1 KGHSY, CDR2 FQNENV. This CDR3 has 15 residues. Trimming left V 0 bases short and J 1 base short, with 9 bases between. The CDR3 loop reads CASSQSWQGNTEAFF. CDR3 coding DNA: TGTGCCAGCAGCCAATCATGGCAGGGGAACACTGAAGCTTTCTTT.

The J gene is TRBJ2-7, the V gene TRBV7-2; 7 positions match TRBD2. The CDR3 is made up of 15 amino acids. Germline assignment: CDR1 SGHTA and CDR2 FQGNSA. Unmatched junction bases numbered 10, after V lost 3 bases and J lost 5 bases. In DNA form, the CDR3 reads TGTGCCAGCAGCTTGGGCGCGGGGGTTCTCGACGAGCAGTACTTC. The encoded protein is CASSLGAGVLDEQYF.

The chain combines TRBV12-3 or TRBV12-4 with TRBJ2-7; TRBD1 might be the D (5 bases). V was cut by 5 bases and J by 2 bases, with 10 bases left in between. The CDR3 has 13 residues. CDR3 sequence (DNA): TGTGCCAGCAGTGCGACAGCCACCTACGAGCAGTACTTC. Protein sequence: CASSATATYEQYF.

CDR3 nucleotide sequence: TGTGCCAGCAGCCCGACAGCGACCGGGGAGCTGTTTTTT. This codes for CASSPTATGELFF. This chain uses TRBV5-4 with TRBJ2-2; D might be TRBD1 (5 bases). The length of the CDR3 is 13 residues. CDR1 SGHNT and CDR2 YYREEE come from the germline V gene (reference sequence). The V end lost 4 bases, the J end lost 5 bases, and 9 bases lay between the germline ends.